The sequence of this T cell receptor beta chain was determined in a study of blood T cells in healthy people across ages. Next came a second PCR, run for roughly 6 to 11 cycles, which used a sample-barcoded 5' primer along with a J-beta primer mix. Each CDR3 protein gets one entry after TCRdb re-called the 5' RACE reads with MiXCR. The sample shows about 1.8 million distinct CDR3 sequences, roughly 52% of them seen only once. Trimming left V 5 bases short and J 11 bases short, with 18 bases between. CDR1 is MNHEY and CDR2 is SVGEGT in the germline V gene. The CDR3 length is 13 residues. For every donor, a draw yielded 9.5 to 10 milliliters of peripheral blood. Study-wide points: Considered underestimates were the diversity estimates obtained from one million T cells.

Of note for this clonotype: The antigen is undetermined.

The chain recombines TRBV6-2 or TRBV6-3 with TRBJ2-5; D is uncertain. Input material: blood. The receptor's source is a woman in her thirties or forties in good health. This CDR3 reads CASSLRSTNEQYF. The CDR3 DNA reads TGTGCCAGCAGTCTCCGGAGTACCAATGAGCAGTACTTC.